The 20 T cell receptor beta chains listed next were all sequenced from one sample in a study of blood T cells in healthy people across ages. Alongside a J-beta primer mix, a sample-barcoded 5' primer served in a second PCR lasting about 7 to 11 cycles. Each CDR3 protein gets one entry after TCRdb re-called the 5' RACE reads with MiXCR. The sample contains 730,000 or so distinct CDR3 sequences, approximately 43% of which appear only once. Sequenced sample: blood. All receptors derive from a woman aged 55-75 years in good health.

The chain links TRBV29-1 to TRBJ2-5; 7 bases line up with TRBD1. Near its end, the DNA agrees better with TRBJ2-4, so the J call may be wrong. The CDR3 totals 11 residues. The V gene's germline CDR1 is SQVTM and CDR2 ANQGSEA. The CDR3 region has the DNA TGCAGCGCCGCACAGGGGAACATTCAGTACTTC. Translation: CSAAQGNIQYF.

This clonotype was found a few times. The V and J genes are TRBV4-3 and TRBJ1-2; 7 positions match TRBD1. The V gene end was trimmed by 2 bases and the J gene end by 3 bases; junction bases not matched to a gene: 6. Germline lookup yields CDR1 LGHNA and CDR2 YSLEER. The CDR3 is made up of 15 amino acids. The CDR3 DNA follows: TGCGCCAGCAGCCAACGGGCAGGGGGGCACTATGGCTACACCTTC. Protein: CASSQRAGGHYGYTF.

Notes on this clonotype: This may arise from a read error, as a much more abundant clone is one base away. The V gene is TRBV6-1, the J gene TRBJ2-1; 7 bases line up with TRBD2. Germline V gene sequence: CDR1 MNHNS, CDR2 SASEGT. V shed 2 bases and J 13 bases; nucleotides not matched to a gene: 14. The CDR3 has 15 amino acids. The CDR3 region has the DNA TGTGCCAGCAGTGAAAGGGGACTAATGGGGGAGACCCAGTTCTTC. This encodes CASSERGLMGETQFF.

The chain recombines TRBV10-3 with TRBJ2-4, with D maybe TRBD2 (5 bases). The CDR3 covers 13 residues. V lost 1 base, J lost 6 bases, and 7 bases lay in between. The germline V gene encodes CDR1 ENHRY and CDR2 SYGVKD. The CDR3 nucleotides read TGTGCCATCAGTGAGTTCCTAGCAAACATTCAGTACTTC. Amino acids: CAISEFLANIQYF.

With respect to this clonotype: A much more abundant neighbour one base away suggests this may be a read error. The chain uses TRBV20-1 and TRBJ2-1; 11 bases align to TRBD2. The CDR3 extends over 16 amino acids. The germline V gene has CDR1 DFQATT and CDR2 SNEGSKA (reference sequence). CDR3 region: CSARTSGKQVLNGQFF. In DNA, the CDR3 is TGCAGTGCTAGGACTAGCGGGAAGCAAGTTTTGAATGGGCAGTTCTTC.

The V and J genes are TRBV5-1 and TRBJ2-1, with TRBD2 matching 7 bases. This CDR3 comprises 15 residues. Germline-derived CDR1 and CDR2 are SGHRS and YFSETQ. V was clipped by 5 bases and J by 3 bases; unmatched bases: 8. CDR3 loop: CASRRTGGNYNEQFF. The CDR3, as DNA: TGCGCCAGCAGGAGGACGGGAGGTAACTACAATGAGCAGTTCTTC.

In its sample, this clonotype was seen a few times. The genes are TRBV20-1 and TRBJ2-5; maybe TRBD2 (6 bases). V lost 3 bases, J lost 2 bases, and 16 bases lay in between. The CDR3 contains 15 residues. CDR1 and CDR2 from the germline V gene are DFQATT and SNEGSKA (reference sequence). The CDR3 loop reads CSARGGSSRQETQYF. The DNA for the CDR3 is TGCAGTGCTAGGGGGGGTTCAAGTCGGCAAGAGACCCAGTACTTC.

The CDR3, as DNA: TGTGCCACCAGCCTAGCGGGAGGGGGGGGACACAATGAGCAGTTCTTC. This sequence encodes CATSLAGGGGHNEQFF. This sequence joins TRBV15 and TRBJ2-1; 12 positions match TRBD2. CDR1 and CDR2 (germline): LNHNV, YYDKDF (reference sequence). The CDR3 is 16 amino acids. Unmatched junction bases numbered 7, after V lost 5 bases and J lost 5 bases.

The V and J genes are TRBV4-2 and TRBJ1-5; D is perhaps TRBD1 (5 bases). This CDR3 is built from 17 residues. CDR1 is LGHNA, CDR2 YNFKEQ, per germline. Trimming shortened V by 0 bases and J by 2 bases, and 14 bases separated the two germline ends. The CDR3: CASSQEPAGVGNQPQHF. The CDR3 bases are TGTGCCAGCAGCCAAGAGCCCGCGGGGGTCGGCAATCAGCCCCAGCATTTT.

The chain couples TRBV7-2 to TRBJ2-2; 14 bases map to TRBD2. Germline CDR1 reads SGHTA; CDR2 reads FQGNSA. The CDR3 is 15 amino acids. Trimming took 5 bases from V and 9 from J; bases not matched to a gene: 5. The CDR3 region has the DNA TGTGCCAGCAGCAGTGGGACTAGCGGGAGCCGGGAGCTGTTTTTT. Amino acids: CASSSGTSGSRELFF.

This clonotype was seen at least ten times. The chain carries TRBV6-5 and TRBJ2-3; D possibly corresponds to TRBD1 (6 bases). From germline, CDR1 is MNHEY and CDR2 SVGAGI. Trimming shortened V by 1 base and J by 5 bases, and 10 bases separated the two germline ends. The CDR3 has 14 residues. This chain's CDR3 is CASSYWGQGDTQYF. CDR3 sequence (DNA): TGTGCCAGCAGTTACTGGGGGCAGGGAGATACGCAGTATTTT.

This sequence joins TRBV7-9 and TRBJ2-1, with TRBD2 as a possible D gene (6 bases). Looked up from germline, CDR1 is SEHNR and CDR2 is FQNEAQ (reference sequence). V lost 2 bases and J lost 10, with 18 bases in between. The CDR3 is made up of 15 amino acids. CDR3 residues: CASSLPGGNQGEQFF. The CDR3 DNA is TGTGCCAGCAGCTTACCTGGGGGGAACCAGGGCGAGCAGTTCTTC.

This clonotype was counted only a few times. The chain joins TRBV24-1 to TRBJ2-1; D unclear. CDR1 and CDR2 (germline): KGHDR, SFDVKD. V was clipped by 4 bases and J by 6 bases, with 6 bases between them. The CDR3 totals 12 residues. CDR3 DNA sequence: TGTGCCACCAGTGACCCGGCCAATGAGCAGTTCTTC. Translating gives CATSDPANEQFF.

This clonotype was seen a few times. The chain is built from TRBV7-2 and TRBJ1-2; D ambiguous. The CDR3 runs 12 residues. Per the germline V gene, CDR1 is SGHTA and CDR2 is FQGNSA. Between the trimmed V and J ends, which lost 7 bases and 8 bases, there was a span of 14 bases. CDR3: CASTPSGRGYTF. As DNA, the CDR3 is TGTGCCAGCACCCCATCCGGACGGGGCTACACCTTC. Full variable domain (missing parts from reference TRBV7-2 and TRBJ1-2): GAGVSQSPSNKVTEKGKDVELRCDPISGHTALYWYRQSLGQGLEFLIYFQGNSAPDKSGLPSDRFSAERTGGSVSTLTIQRTQQEDSAVYLCASTPSGRGYTFGSGTRLTVV.

In its sample, this clonotype was seen many times. This chain links TRBV9 with TRBJ2-5, with D unresolved. The CDR3 extends over 12 amino acids. Germline assignment: CDR1 SGDLS and CDR2 YYNGEE. The V and J ends lost 2 bases and 3 bases respectively, with 5 bases between them. The DNA of the CDR3 is TGTGCCAGCAGCGTTGACAAAGAGACCCAGTACTTC. This encodes CASSVDKETQYF.

This clonotype was observed many times. This rearrangement joins TRBV6-6 to TRBJ2-7; the D is unclear. Germline values: CDR1 MNHNY, CDR2 SVGAGI (reference sequence). V lost 2 bases, J lost 1 base, and 15 bases lay in between. The CDR3 extends over 16 amino acids. CDR3 nucleotide sequence: TGTGCCAGCAGTTACCTCTCGCAGCGCAGTTCCTACGAGCAGTACTTC. This translates into CASSYLSQRSSYEQYF.

This clonotype was counted between two and nine times. The chain is built from TRBV7-2 and TRBJ2-7, with TRBD2 identical over 8 bases. Trimming removed 10 bases from V and 4 bases from J; junction bases left unmatched: 9. CDR3 size: 13 residues. CDR1 is SGHTA and CDR2 is FQGNSA in the germline V gene. Written as DNA, the CDR3 is TGTGCCATCGTGGGAGCGGGAGAGTACGAGCAGTACTTC. It translates to CAIVGAGEYEQYF.

The rearrangement joins TRBV7-8 to TRBJ1-4; D is ambiguous. The CDR3 loop spans 16 amino acids. V lost 5 bases, J lost 0 bases, and 13 bases lay in between. The V gene's germline CDR1 is SGHVS and CDR2 FQNEAQ. In DNA form, the CDR3 reads TGTGCCAGCAGCATACAGCAGCGCTCAACTAATGAAAAACTGTTTTTT. This sequence encodes CASSIQQRSTNEKLFF.

Points on this clonotype: This may arise from a read error, as a much more abundant clone is one base away. The chain has TRBV11-2 and TRBJ2-7, with TRBD1 matching over 7 bases. The CDR3 sequence is 17 residues long. V dropped 1 base and J dropped 7; count of bases not matched to a gene: 16. Per the germline V gene, CDR1 is SGHAT and CDR2 is FQNNGV. The CDR3 DNA reads as TGTGCCAGCAGCTTAGGAATAACGGGACAGAATTACAATGAGCAGTACTTC. It translates to CASSLGITGQNYNEQYF.

At least ten counts were recorded for this clonotype. The chain combines TRBV11-2 with TRBJ2-1; D is possibly TRBD2 (5 bases). Trimming shortened V by 5 bases and J by 9 bases, and 11 bases separated the two germline ends. Germline CDR1 reads SGHAT; CDR2 reads FQNNGV. This CDR3 contains 12 residues. As DNA, the CDR3 is TGTGCCAGCAGCCCTCTAGCTCTTGAGCAGTTCTTC. Amino acid sequence: CASSPLALEQFF.